This T cell receptor (beta chain) came from a study of CD8+CD57+ T cells in acquired aplastic anemia. Study-level background: Sorted CD4+ and CD8+ cells yielded about 2.9 ug of DNA on average. There were some 9.8 million reads, on average, for CD4+ cells from healthy donors. General study points: Overlapping CD8+ CDR3 repertoires of patients and controls contained roughly 29 shared sequences.

Including both end residues, the CDR3 is 12 amino acids long. Germline assignment: CDR1 MNHNS and CDR2 SASEGT. Concerning this clonotype: The antigen remains unidentified. Here the CDR3 omits its conserved ending phenylalanine or tryptophan, so a read error is the likely source. The DNA is left out, because the CDR3 cannot be placed on it with certainty; the CDR3 is given as TCRdb lists it.

Genomic DNA was employed as the template in profiling TCR beta VDJ and CDR3. In TCRdb, the reads were re-called with MiXCR into one record per CDR3 protein. Among some 410,000 distinct CDR3 sequences, around 68% were seen once, and the ten largest hold 3.5% to 4.5%. The sample was sorted CD4+, CD8+, or CD8+CD57+ T cells (not recorded which) from PBMCs. The chain has TRBV6-1 and TRBJ2-7; the listed D gene, TRBD1, was not tested against the DNA. This clonotype was obtained from a human donor in good health, serving as a control. The CDR3 loop reads CASRGDQGAHYY.